The 5 T cell receptor beta chains listed next were all sequenced from one sample in a study of blood T cell repertoires in COVID-19. TCRdb's table, derived via immunoSEQ multiplex PCR, lists solely in-frame clones and lacks some. This sample carries 100,000 to 150,000 clones, roughly 90% of them seen once, and the ten largest clones take around 4.1%. The sequenced sample was peripheral blood. The origin of the receptors is a woman aged 55-75 years with COVID-19, enrolled during active disease.

About this clone itself: The same CDR3 arises from other DNA sequences in this sample as well. The chain combines TRBV27 with TRBJ1-1; D is ambiguous. The CDR3 contains 13 residues. The germline gives CDR1 MNHEY, CDR2 SMNVEV (reference sequence). Trimming stripped 0 bases from V and 1 base from J, with 3 bases between. The CDR3 DNA reads as TGTGCCAGCAGTTTATCGAGGAACACTGAAGCTTTCTTT. Its translation is CASSLSRNTEAFF.

V usage is TRBV7-2 and J usage is TRBJ2-7, with 8 bases aligning to TRBD2. There are 12 residues in the CDR3. Germline assignment: CDR1 SGHTA and CDR2 FQGNSA. V trimming: 5 bases; J trimming: 6 bases; junction bases outside the gene matches: 3. The CDR3, as DNA: TGTGCCAGCAGCCCGGGGGGGCGCGAGCAGTACTTC. Its translation is CASSPGGREQYF.

This clone was seen a handful of times. The V call is TRBV9, the J call TRBJ2-7; 7 nucleotides agree with TRBD1. The germline CDR1 and CDR2 sequences are SGDLS and YYNGEE. With 3 bases clipped from V and 5 bases from J, the junction kept 8 bases outside the gene matches. The CDR3 totals 14 residues. The CDR3 protein is CASSGSGQNHEQYF. The CDR3 nucleotides read TGTGCCAGCAGCGGGTCGGGACAGAATCACGAGCAGTACTTC.

The rearrangement links TRBV13 to TRBJ2-4; D remains ambiguous. There are 12 residues in the CDR3. The ends were cut back, 3 bases at V and 12 bases at J, with 12 bases in the middle. The germline V gene encodes CDR1 PRHDT and CDR2 FYEKMQ (reference sequence). The CDR3, as DNA: TGTGCCAGCAGCTTGACCGGGTCGTATCAGTACTTC. As protein: CASSLTGSYQYF.

The V gene is TRBV18, the J gene TRBJ2-5; maybe TRBD1 (5 bases). The CDR3 is 16 residues long. Germline CDR1 and CDR2: KGHSH and LQKENI. The V and J ends lost 2 bases and 1 base respectively, with 14 bases between them. CDR3 region: CASSPGQGNAQETQYF. The CDR3 coding sequence is TGTGCCAGCTCACCAGGGCAGGGTAACGCCCAAGAGACCCAGTACTTC.